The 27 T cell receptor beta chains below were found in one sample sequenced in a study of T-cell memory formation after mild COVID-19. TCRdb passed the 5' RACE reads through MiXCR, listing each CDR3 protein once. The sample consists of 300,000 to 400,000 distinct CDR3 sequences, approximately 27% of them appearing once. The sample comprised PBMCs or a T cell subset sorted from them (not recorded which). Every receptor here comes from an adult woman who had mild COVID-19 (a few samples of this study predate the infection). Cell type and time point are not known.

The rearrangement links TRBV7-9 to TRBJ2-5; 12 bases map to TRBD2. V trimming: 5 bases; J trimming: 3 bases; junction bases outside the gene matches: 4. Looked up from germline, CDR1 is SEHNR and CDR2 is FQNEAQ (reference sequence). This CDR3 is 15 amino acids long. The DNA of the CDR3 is TGTGCCAGCAGCACCCGGACTAGCGGGGAAGAGACCCAGTACTTC. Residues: CASSTRTSGEETQYF.

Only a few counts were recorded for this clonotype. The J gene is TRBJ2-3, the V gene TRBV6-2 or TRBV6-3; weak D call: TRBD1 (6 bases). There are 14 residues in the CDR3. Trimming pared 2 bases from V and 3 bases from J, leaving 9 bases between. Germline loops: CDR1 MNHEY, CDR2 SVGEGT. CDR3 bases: TGTGCCAGCAGTTACACAGGGCGGACAGATACGCAGTATTTT. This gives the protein CASSYTGRTDTQYF.

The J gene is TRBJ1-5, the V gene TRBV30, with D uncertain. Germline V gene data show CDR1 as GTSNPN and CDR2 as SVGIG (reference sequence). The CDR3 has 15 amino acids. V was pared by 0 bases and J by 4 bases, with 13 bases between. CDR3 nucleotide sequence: TGTGCCTGGAGTGTGGGAAGCGGAGGGAATCAGCCCCAGCATTTT. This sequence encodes CAWSVGSGGNQPQHF.

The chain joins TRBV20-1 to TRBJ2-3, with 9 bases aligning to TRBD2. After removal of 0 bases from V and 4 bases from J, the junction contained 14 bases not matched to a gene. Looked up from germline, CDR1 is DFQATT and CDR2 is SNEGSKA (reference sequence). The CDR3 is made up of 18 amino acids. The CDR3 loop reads CSARDYRTGGGASDTQYF. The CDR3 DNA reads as TGCAGTGCTAGAGATTACAGGACTGGCGGGGGGGCATCAGATACGCAGTATTTT.

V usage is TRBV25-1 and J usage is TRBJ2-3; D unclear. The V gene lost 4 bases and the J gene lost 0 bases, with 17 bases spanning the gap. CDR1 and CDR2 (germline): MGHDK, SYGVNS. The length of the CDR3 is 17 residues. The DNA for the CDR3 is TGTGCCAGCAGTGGCCCCACGAGGACGTCTAGCACAGATACGCAGTATTTT. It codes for CASSGPTRTSSTDTQYF.

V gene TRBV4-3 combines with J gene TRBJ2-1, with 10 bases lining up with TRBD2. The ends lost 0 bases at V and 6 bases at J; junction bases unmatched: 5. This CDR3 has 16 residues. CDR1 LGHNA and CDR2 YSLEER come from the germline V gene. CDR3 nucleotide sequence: TGCGCCAGCAGCCAAGATTATTCTAGCGGGAGCAATGAGCAGTTCTTC. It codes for CASSQDYSSGSNEQFF.

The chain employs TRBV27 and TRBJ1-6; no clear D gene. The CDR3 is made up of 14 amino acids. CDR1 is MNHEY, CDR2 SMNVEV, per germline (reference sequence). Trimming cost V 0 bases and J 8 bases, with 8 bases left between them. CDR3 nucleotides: TGTGCCAGCAGTTTATCAGGGAGGCATTCACCCCTCCACTTT. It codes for CASSLSGRHSPLHF.

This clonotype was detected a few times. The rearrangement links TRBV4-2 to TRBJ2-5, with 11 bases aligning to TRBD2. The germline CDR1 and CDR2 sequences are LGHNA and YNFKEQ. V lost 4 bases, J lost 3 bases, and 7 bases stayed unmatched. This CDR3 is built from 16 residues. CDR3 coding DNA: TGTGCCAGCAGCCGCCTACTAGCGGGAGCTGAAGAGACCCAGTACTTC. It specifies CASSRLLAGAEETQYF.

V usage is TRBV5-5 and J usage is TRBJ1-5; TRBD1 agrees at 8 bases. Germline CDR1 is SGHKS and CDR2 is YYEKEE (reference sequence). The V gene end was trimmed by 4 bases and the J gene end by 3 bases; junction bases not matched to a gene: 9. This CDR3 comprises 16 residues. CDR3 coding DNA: TGTGCCAGCAGCCCGGGGACAGGCGCTAACAATCAGCCCCAGCATTTT. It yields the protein CASSPGTGANNQPQHF.

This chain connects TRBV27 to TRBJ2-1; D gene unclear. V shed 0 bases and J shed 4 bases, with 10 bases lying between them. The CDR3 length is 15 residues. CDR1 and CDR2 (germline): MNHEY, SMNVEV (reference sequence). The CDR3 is CASSLSSRRYNEQFF. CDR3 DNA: TGTGCCAGCAGTTTATCGAGTAGGAGATACAATGAGCAGTTCTTC.

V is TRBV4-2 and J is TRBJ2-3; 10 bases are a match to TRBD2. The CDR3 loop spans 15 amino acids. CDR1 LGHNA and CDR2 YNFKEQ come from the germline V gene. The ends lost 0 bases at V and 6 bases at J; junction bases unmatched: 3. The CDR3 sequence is CASSQELAGTDTQYF. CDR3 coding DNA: TGTGCCAGCAGCCAAGAACTAGCGGGGACCGATACGCAGTATTTT.

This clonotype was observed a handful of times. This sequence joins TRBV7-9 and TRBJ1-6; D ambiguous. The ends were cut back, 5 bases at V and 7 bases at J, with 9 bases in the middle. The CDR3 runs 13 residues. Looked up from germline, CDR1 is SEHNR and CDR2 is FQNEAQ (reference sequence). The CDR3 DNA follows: TGTGCCAGCAGCCGGGATCTCAATTCACCCCTCCACTTT. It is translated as CASSRDLNSPLHF.

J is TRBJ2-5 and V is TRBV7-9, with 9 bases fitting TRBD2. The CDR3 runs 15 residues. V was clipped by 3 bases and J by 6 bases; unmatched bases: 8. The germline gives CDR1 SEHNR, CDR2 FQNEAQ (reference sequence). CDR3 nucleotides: TGTGCCAGCAGCTTTGACTTTAGCGGGAGACAGACCCAGTACTTC. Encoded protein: CASSFDFSGRQTQYF.

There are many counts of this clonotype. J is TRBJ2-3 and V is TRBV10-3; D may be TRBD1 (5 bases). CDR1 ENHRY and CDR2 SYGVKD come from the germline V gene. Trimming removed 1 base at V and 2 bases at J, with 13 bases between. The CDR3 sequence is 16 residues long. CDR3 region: CAISELGPPSTDTQYF. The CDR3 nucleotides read TGTGCCATCAGTGAGTTGGGGCCACCGTCCACAGATACGCAGTATTTT.

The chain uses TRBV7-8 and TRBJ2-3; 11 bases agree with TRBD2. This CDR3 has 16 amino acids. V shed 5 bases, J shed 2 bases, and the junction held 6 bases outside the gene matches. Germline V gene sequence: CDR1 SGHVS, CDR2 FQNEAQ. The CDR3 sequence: CASSLRLAGNTDTQYF. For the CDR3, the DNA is TGTGCCAGCAGCCTCAGACTAGCGGGAAACACAGATACGCAGTATTTT.

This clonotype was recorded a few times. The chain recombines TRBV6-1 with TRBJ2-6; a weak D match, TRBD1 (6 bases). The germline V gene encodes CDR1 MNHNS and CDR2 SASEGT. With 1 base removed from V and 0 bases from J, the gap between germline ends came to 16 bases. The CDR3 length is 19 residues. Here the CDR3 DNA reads TGTGCCAGCAGTGAAGAGACGGGACATTTAAGCTCTGGGGCCAACGTCCTGACTTTC. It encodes CASSEETGHLSSGANVLTF.

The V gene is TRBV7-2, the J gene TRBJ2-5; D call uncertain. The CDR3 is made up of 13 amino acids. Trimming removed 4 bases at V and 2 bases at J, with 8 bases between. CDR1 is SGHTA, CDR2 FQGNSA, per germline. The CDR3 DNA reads TGTGCCAGCAGCTCCCAACCACAAGAGACCCAGTACTTC. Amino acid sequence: CASSSQPQETQYF.

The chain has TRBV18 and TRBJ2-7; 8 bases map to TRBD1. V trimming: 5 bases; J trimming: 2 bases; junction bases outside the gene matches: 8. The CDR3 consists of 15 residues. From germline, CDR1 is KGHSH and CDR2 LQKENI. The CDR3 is CASSSRTGTAYEQYF. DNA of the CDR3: TGTGCCAGCTCATCAAGGACAGGGACCGCCTACGAGCAGTACTTC.

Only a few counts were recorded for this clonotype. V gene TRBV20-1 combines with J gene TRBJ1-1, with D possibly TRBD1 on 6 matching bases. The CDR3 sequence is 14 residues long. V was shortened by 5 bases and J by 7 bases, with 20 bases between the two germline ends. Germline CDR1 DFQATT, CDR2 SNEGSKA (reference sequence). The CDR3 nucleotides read TGCAGTGCTTCCCTCCTGGGGGGCCGGGGTGAAGCTTTCTTT. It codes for CSASLLGGRGEAFF.

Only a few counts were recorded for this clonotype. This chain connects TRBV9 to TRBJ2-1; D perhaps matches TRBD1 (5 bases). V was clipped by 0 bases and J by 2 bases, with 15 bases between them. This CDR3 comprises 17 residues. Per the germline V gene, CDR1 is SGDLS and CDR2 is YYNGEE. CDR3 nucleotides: TGTGCCAGCAGCGTAGGGAATTGGCCAGGGACCTACAATGAGCAGTTCTTC. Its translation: CASSVGNWPGTYNEQFF.

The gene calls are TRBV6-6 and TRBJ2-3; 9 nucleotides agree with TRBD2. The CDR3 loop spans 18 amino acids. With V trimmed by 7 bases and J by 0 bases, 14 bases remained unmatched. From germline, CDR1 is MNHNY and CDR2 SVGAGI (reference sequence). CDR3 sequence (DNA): TGTGCCAGCACCAAACGGGTTAGCGGGGGAGCTAGCACAGATACGCAGTATTTT. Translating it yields CASTKRVSGGASTDTQYF.

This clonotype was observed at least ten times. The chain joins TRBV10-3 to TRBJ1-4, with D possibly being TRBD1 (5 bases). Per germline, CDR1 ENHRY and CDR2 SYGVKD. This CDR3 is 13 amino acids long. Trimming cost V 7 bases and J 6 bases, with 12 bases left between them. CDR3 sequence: CAINEPGDEKLFF. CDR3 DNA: TGTGCCATCAACGAACCGGGGGATGAAAAACTGTTTTTT.

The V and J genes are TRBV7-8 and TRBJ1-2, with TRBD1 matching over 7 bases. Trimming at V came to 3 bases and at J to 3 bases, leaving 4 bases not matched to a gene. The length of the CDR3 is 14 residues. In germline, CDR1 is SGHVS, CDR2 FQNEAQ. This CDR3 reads CASSFQDRDYGYTF. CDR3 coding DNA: TGTGCCAGCAGCTTCCAAGACAGGGACTATGGCTACACCTTC.

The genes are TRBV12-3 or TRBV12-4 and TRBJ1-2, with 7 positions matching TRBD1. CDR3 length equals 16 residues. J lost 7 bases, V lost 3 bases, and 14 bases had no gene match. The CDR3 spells CASSFSKPGQWGGYTF. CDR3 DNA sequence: TGTGCCAGCAGTTTCAGCAAGCCGGGACAGTGGGGTGGCTACACCTTC.

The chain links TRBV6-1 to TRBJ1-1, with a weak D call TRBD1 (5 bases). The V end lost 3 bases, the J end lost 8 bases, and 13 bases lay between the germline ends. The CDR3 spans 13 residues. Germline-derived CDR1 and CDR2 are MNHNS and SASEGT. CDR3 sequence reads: CASSDRQGIEAFF. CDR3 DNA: TGTGCCAGCAGTGACCGGCAGGGAATCGAAGCTTTCTTT.

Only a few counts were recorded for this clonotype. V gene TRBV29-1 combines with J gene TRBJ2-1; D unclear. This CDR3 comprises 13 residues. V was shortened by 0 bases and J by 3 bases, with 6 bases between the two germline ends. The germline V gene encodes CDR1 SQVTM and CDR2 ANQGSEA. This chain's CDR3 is CSVEDLVYNEQFF. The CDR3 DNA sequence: TGCAGCGTTGAAGACCTCGTCTACAATGAGCAGTTCTTC.

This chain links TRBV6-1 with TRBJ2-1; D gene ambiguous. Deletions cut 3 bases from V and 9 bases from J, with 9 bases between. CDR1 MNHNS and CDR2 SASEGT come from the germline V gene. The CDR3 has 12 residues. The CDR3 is CASSEGSAEQFF. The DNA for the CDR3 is TGTGCCAGCAGTGAGGGCAGTGCTGAGCAGTTCTTC.